These 13 T cell receptor beta chains were all obtained from the same sample, sequenced in a study of T cells after yellow fever vaccination. TCRdb reprocessed the 5' RACE reads with MiXCR, giving one entry per CDR3 protein. The sample holds about 120,000 distinct CDR3 sequences; roughly 15% are singletons and the top ten take roughly 44%. The sample here was CD8+ T cells sorted from PBMCs, taken 5 days after the yellow fever booster vaccination. Receptors were obtained from a man younger than 35 who received the YFV17D yellow fever vaccine.

The genes are TRBV5-1 and TRBJ2-3; unclear D gene. Between the trimmed V and J ends, which lost 9 bases and 6 bases, there was a span of 11 bases. Germline CDR1 is SGHRS and CDR2 is YFSETQ. CDR3 length: 11 residues. Here the CDR3 DNA reads TGCGCCAAACAGCCGTGGGATACGCAGTATTTT. Amino acid sequence: CAKQPWDTQYF.

The CDR3 region is CATSAGAGGNTIYF. DNA for the CDR3: TGTGCCACCAGTGCGGGGGCAGGTGGAAACACCATATATTTT. The chain has TRBV24-1 and TRBJ1-3, with TRBD1 as a possible D gene (6 bases). V was trimmed by 5 bases and J by 3 bases, leaving 10 bases between them. Germline V gene sequence: CDR1 KGHDR, CDR2 SFDVKD. CDR3 length equals 14 residues.

This clonotype was detected a few times. The genes are TRBV25-1 and TRBJ1-1; D is ambiguous. CDR1 is MGHDK, CDR2 SYGVNS, per germline. Trimming pared 6 bases from V and 0 bases from J, leaving 8 bases between. The CDR3 runs to 13 residues. CDR3 sequence reads: CASRPLMNTEAFF. DNA of the CDR3: TGTGCCAGCAGGCCACTCATGAACACTGAAGCTTTCTTT.

This clonotype was picked up one time. The rearrangement links TRBV29-1 to TRBJ1-2; possible D gene TRBD1, 6 bases. CDR1 is SQVTM, CDR2 ANQGSEA, per germline. The CDR3 length is 13 residues. The V end lost 6 bases, the J end lost 6 bases, and 17 bases lay between the germline ends. Written as DNA, the CDR3 is TGCAGCGTGGACCTGTCTGGACAGAATGGCTACACCTTC. As protein: CSVDLSGQNGYTF. Based on the CDR3 plus reference TRBV29-1 and TRBJ1-2, the full variable domain is SAVISQKPSRDICQRGTSLTIQCQVDSQVTMMFWYRQQPGQSLTLIATANQGSEATYESGFVIDKFPISRPNLTFSTLTVSNMSPEDSSIYLCSVDLSGQNGYTFGSGTRLTVV.

This clonotype showed up just a few times. V is TRBV4-1 and J is TRBJ1-1; TRBD1 matches at 9 bases. There are 15 residues in the CDR3. V lost 2 bases, J lost 0 bases, and 1 base stayed unmatched. Per the germline V gene, CDR1 is MGHRA and CDR2 is YSYEKL. The CDR3 reads CASSQTGGVNTEAFF. The CDR3 nucleotides are TGCGCCAGCAGCCAAACAGGGGGCGTGAACACTGAAGCTTTCTTT.

This clonotype has only a few counts. V usage is TRBV27 and J usage is TRBJ2-2, with no clear D. The CDR3 contains 13 residues. In germline, CDR1 is MNHEY, CDR2 SMNVEV (reference sequence). The V end lost 4 bases, the J end lost 1 base, and 4 bases lay between the germline ends. Here the CDR3 reads CASSSQNTGELFF. In DNA, the CDR3 is TGTGCCAGCAGTTCTCAGAACACCGGGGAGCTGTTTTTT.

V is TRBV11-2 and J is TRBJ2-7; 9 bases are shared with TRBD1. Germline values: CDR1 SGHAT, CDR2 FQNNGV. This CDR3 has 15 amino acids. Trimming at V came to 6 bases and at J to 4 bases, leaving 10 bases not matched to a gene. The CDR3 coding sequence is TGTGCCAGCAGTTCCCAGGACAGGGGTCTGTACGAGCAGTACTTC. Amino acids: CASSSQDRGLYEQYF.

This clonotype was counted only a few times. The chain combines TRBV4-1 with TRBJ1-5; D gene unclear. This CDR3 has 15 amino acids. V lost 4 bases and J lost 2, with 12 bases in between. Per germline, CDR1 MGHRA and CDR2 YSYEKL. Written as DNA, the CDR3 is TGCGCCAGCAGCCCCCGATGGGTAGGCAATCAGCCCCAGCATTTT. Amino acid sequence: CASSPRWVGNQPQHF.

This sequence joins TRBV7-9 and TRBJ1-4; no firm D call. The length of the CDR3 is 14 residues. Trimming took 2 bases from V and 8 from J, leaving 12 bases between them. Germline CDR1 is SEHNR and CDR2 is FQNEAQ (reference sequence). The CDR3 is CASSLSGLGEKLFF. DNA of the CDR3: TGTGCCAGCAGCTTATCCGGATTGGGGGAAAAACTGTTTTTT.

This clonotype turned up a few times. CDR3 in DNA: TGTGCCAGCAGACGGGGGGCGAACACCGGGGAGCTGTTTTTT. This encodes CASRRGANTGELFF. J is TRBJ2-2 and V is TRBV27; 7 bases map to TRBD2. CDR3 length equals 14 residues. CDR1 is MNHEY and CDR2 is SMNVEV in the germline V gene (reference sequence). V lost 6 bases, J lost 0 bases, and 1 base stayed unmatched.

The rearrangement joins TRBV18 to TRBJ1-1, with D possibly being TRBD1 (5 bases). Germline V CDR1 and CDR2: KGHSH, LQKENI. The CDR3 runs to 14 residues. Trimming stripped 4 bases from V and 4 bases from J, with 13 bases between. CDR3 in DNA: TGTGCCAGCTCACTCAGGGCGCAGGCCACTGAAGCTTTCTTT. Translating gives CASSLRAQATEAFF.

J is TRBJ1-5 and V is TRBV6-2 or TRBV6-3; no reliable D call. V shed 4 bases and J shed 3 bases, with 10 bases lying between them. CDR1 and CDR2 from the germline V gene are MNHEY and SVGEGT. The CDR3 has 14 amino acids. CDR3 sequence reads: CASSWTKNNQPQHF. The CDR3 DNA reads as TGTGCCAGCAGTTGGACGAAGAACAATCAGCCCCAGCATTTT.

This clonotype was picked up many times. This rearrangement joins TRBV28 to TRBJ2-1; tentatively, D is TRBD2 (5 bases). Trimming took 3 bases from V and 7 from J, leaving 13 bases between them. This CDR3 spans 14 amino acids. Germline V CDR1 and CDR2: MDHEN, SYDVKM. CDR3 residues: CASSFRTRTNEQFF. The CDR3 DNA sequence: TGTGCCAGCAGTTTTAGAACTAGGACGAATGAGCAGTTCTTC.